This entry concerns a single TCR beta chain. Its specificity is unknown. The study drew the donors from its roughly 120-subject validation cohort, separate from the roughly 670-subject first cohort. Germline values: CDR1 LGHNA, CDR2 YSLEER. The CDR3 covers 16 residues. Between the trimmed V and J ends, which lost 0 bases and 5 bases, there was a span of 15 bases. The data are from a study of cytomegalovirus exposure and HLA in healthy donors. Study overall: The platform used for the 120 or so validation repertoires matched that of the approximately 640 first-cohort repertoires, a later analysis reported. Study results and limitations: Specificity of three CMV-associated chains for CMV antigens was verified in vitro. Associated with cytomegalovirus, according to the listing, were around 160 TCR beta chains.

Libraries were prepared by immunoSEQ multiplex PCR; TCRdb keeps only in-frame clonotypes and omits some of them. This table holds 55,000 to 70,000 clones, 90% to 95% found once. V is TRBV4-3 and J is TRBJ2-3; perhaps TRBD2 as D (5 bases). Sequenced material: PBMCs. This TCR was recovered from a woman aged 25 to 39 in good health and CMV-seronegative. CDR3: CASSQDLKREGDTQYF. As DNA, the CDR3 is TGCGCCAGCAGCCAAGATCTTAAACGAGAGGGAGATACGCAGTATTTT.